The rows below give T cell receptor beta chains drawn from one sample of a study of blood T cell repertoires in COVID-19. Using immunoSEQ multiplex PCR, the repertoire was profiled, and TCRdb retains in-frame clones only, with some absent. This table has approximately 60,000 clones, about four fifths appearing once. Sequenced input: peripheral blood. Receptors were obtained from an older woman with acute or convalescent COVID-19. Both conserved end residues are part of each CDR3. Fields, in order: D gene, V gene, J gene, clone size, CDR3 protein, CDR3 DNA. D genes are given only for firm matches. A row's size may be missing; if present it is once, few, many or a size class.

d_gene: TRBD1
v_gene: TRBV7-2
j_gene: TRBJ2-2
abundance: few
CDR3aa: CASSHGGTGPFAGELFF
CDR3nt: TGTGCCAGCAGCCACGGCGGGACAGGGCCTTTTGCCGGGGAGCTGTTTTTT

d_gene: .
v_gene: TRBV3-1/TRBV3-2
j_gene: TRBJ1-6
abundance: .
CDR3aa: CASSRGGAGYNSPLHF
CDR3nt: TGTGCCAGCAGCAGGGGGGGAGCCGGCTATAATTCACCCCTCCACTTT

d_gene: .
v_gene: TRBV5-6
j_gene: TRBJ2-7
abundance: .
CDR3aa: CASSSDPDSSYEQYF
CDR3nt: TGTGCCAGCAGCTCAGACCCAGACAGCTCCTACGAGCAGTACTTC

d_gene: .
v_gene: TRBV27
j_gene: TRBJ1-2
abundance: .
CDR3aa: CASSFSGLGYGYTF
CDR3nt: TGTGCCAGCAGTTTTTCGGGATTAGGCTATGGCTACACCTTC

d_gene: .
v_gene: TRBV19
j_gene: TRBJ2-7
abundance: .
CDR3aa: CASSMGSHYEQYF
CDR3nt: TGTGCCAGTAGTATGGGCAGCCACTACGAGCAGTACTTC

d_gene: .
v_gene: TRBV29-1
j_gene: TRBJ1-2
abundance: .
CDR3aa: CSVVPIEINHYGYTF
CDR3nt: TGCAGCGTTGTCCCAATTGAGATCAACCACTATGGCTACACCTTC

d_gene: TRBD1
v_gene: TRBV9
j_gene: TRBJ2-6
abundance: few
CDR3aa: CASSLPLGTGLSGANVLTF
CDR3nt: TGTGCCAGCAGCCTCCCCCTAGGGACAGGGCTCTCTGGGGCCAACGTCCTGACTTTC

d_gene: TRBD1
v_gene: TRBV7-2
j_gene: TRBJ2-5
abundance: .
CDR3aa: CASSTDRGLRETQYF
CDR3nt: TGTGCCAGCAGCACGGACAGGGGGCTCCGGGAGACCCAGTACTTC

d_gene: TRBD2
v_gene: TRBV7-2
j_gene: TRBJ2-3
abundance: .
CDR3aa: CASSLALAGDTDTQYF
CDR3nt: TGTGCCAGCAGCTTAGCGCTAGCGGGGGACACAGATACGCAGTATTTT

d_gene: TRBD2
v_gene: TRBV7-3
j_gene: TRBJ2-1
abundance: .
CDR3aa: CASGYSGGPYNEQFF
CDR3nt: TGTGCCAGCGGATATAGCGGGGGCCCCTACAATGAGCAGTTCTTC

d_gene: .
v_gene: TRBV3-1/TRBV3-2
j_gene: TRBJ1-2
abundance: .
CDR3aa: CASSPRTDYGYTF
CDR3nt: TGTGCCAGCAGCCCCCGGACTGACTATGGCTACACCTTC

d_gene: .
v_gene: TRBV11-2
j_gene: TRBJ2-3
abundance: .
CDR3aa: CASSLERTSTDTQYF
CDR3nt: TGTGCCAGCAGCTTAGAACGGACAAGCACAGATACGCAGTATTTT

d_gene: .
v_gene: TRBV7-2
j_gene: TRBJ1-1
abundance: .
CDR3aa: CASSGWGATTEAFF
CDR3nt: TGTGCCAGCAGTGGTTGGGGCGCTACCACTGAAGCTTTCTTT

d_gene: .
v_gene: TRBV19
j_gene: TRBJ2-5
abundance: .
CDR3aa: CASSWTAEETQYF
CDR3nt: TGTGCCAGTAGTTGGACAGCTGAAGAGACCCAGTACTTC

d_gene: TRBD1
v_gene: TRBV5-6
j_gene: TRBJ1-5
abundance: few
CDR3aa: CASSLTGGWNQPQHF
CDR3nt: TGTGCCAGCAGCTTGACAGGGGGCTGGAATCAGCCCCAGCATTTT

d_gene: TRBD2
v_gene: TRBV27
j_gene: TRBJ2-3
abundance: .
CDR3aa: CASMELAGGPIGDTQYF
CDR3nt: TGTGCCAGCATGGAACTAGCGGGGGGGCCTATTGGAGATACGCAGTATTTT

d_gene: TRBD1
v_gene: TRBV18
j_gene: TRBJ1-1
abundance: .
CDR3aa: CASHRGTGDYVEAFF
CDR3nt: TGTGCCAGTCACCGAGGGACAGGGGACTACGTTGAAGCTTTCTTT

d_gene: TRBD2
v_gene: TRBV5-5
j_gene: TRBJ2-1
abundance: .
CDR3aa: CASSPGLAPHNEQFF
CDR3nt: TGTGCCAGCAGCCCAGGACTAGCCCCCCACAATGAGCAGTTCTTC

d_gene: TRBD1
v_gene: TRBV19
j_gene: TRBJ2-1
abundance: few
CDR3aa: CASTQGQRLYNEQFF
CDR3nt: TGTGCCAGTACCCAGGGACAGAGACTCTACAATGAGCAGTTCTTC

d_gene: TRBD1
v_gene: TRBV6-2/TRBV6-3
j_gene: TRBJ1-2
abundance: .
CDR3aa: CASSYGGQGARSYGYTF
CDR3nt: TGTGCCAGCAGTTACGGAGGACAGGGGGCCCGAAGCTATGGCTACACCTTC

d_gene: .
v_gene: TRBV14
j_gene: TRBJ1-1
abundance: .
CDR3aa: CASSPLVGAEAFF
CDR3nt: TGTGCCAGCAGCCCACTTGTTGGGGCCGAAGCTTTCTTT

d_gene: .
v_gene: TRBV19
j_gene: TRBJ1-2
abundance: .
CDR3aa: CASSIEGNGYTF
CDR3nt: TGTGCCAGTAGTATCGAGGGCAATGGCTACACCTTC

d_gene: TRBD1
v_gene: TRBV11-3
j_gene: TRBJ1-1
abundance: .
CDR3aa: CASSWTGLKAFF
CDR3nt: TGTGCCAGCAGCTGGACAGGGTTGAAGGCTTTCTTT

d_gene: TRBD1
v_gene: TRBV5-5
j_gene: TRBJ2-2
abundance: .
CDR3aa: CASSQRTGGASTGELFF
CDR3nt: TGTGCCAGCAGCCAGAGGACAGGGGGCGCTTCCACCGGGGAGCTGTTTTTT

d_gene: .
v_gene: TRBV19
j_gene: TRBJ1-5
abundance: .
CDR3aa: CASNQWEGVQPQHF
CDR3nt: TGTGCCAGTAACCAATGGGAGGGAGTTCAGCCCCAGCATTTT

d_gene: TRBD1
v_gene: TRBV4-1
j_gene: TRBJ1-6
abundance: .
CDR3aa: CASSQEGTESPLHF
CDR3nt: TGCGCCAGCAGCCAAGAGGGGACAGAATCACCCCTCCACTTT

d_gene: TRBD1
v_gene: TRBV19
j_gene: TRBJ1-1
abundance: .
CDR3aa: CASSLTGFGSLHTEAFF
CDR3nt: TGTGCCAGTAGTTTGACAGGGTTCGGCTCCCTACACACTGAAGCTTTCTTT

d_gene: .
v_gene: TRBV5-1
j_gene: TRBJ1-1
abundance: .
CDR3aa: CASSSSDRRDTEAFF
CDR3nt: .